This T cell receptor (beta chain) was captured in a study of shared clonotypes between healthy human individuals. Study at large: Samples came from a couple of female and three male donors aged 18 to 49. Per-donor plates numbered three CD4 naive, three CD4 memory, two CD8 naive and one CD8 memory.

For every subset, genomic DNA was evenly distributed across several immunoSEQ plates. TCRdb keeps only in-frame clones here, not all; method: immunoSEQ multiplex PCR. The data show around 2,100,000 clones, about 94% seen once. In regard to this clone: The antigen is undetermined.

Unmatched junction bases numbered 4, after V lost 2 bases and J lost 8 bases. Germline CDR1 MNHEY, CDR2 SMNVEV (reference sequence). CDR3 length: 14 amino acids. Study findings and constraints: Among the subsets, naive ones generally showed larger estimated richness than memory ones.

CD45RO-negative, CCR7-positively selected cells formed the naive CD8 fraction, excluding terminally differentiated effector memory CD45RA+ cells. Sample: naive CD8+ T cells sorted from blood. J is TRBJ1-5 and V is TRBV27; 9 positions agree with TRBD1. The TCR was taken from a man between 18 and 35 years old in good health. The CDR3: CASSLMGQGEPQHF. CDR3 DNA sequence: TGTGCCAGCAGTTTAATGGGACAGGGCGAGCCCCAGCATTTT.